The next 19 T cell receptor beta chains were all read from a single sample in a study of siplizumab effects on memory and regulatory T cells (dated by TCRdb to between 2018 and 2021). The library was produced with the immunoSEQ multiplex PCR assay. In TCRdb, the immuneACCESS table is reduced to in-frame sequences with V and J assigned. These tables do not hold every clone; where another copy was compared, an unresolved V gene accounts for under half, and the others remain unexplained. This sample lists 100,000 to 110,000 clones; 91% were detected once. Roughly 0.16% of the sample lies in the top ten. Sequenced: CD4+ T cells sorted from blood. All receptors derive from a human donor in good health.

The chain couples TRBV10-2 to TRBJ2-1; TRBD2 might be the D (6 bases). This CDR3 region has 14 residues. Trimming removed 3 bases at V and 9 bases at J, with 15 bases between. CDR1 is WSHSY and CDR2 is SAAADI in the germline V gene. CDR3 nucleotides: TGCGCCAGCAGTGACTGGGGGAGGCGGGGTGAGCAGTTCTTC. Translating gives CASSDWGRRGEQFF.

The chain's CDR3 is CASSPWGTYGYTF. CDR3 DNA: TGTGCCAGCAGTCCATGGGGTACCTATGGCTACACCTTC. The chain carries TRBV28 and TRBJ1-2, with D uncertain. The V end was cut by 5 bases, the J end by 4 bases, with 11 bases between. The CDR3 runs 13 residues. The germline V gene encodes CDR1 MDHEN and CDR2 SYDVKM.

The chain combines TRBV10-1 with TRBJ2-2; the D gene is possibly TRBD1 (7 bases). V was pared by 2 bases and J by 0 bases, with 10 bases between. From germline, CDR1 is WNHNN and CDR2 SYGVQD (reference sequence). The CDR3 has 16 residues. CDR3 sequence: CASSEAGGSNTGELFF. As DNA, the CDR3 is TGCGCCAGCAGTGAGGCAGGGGGGTCGAACACCGGGGAGCTGTTTTTT.

The V call is TRBV27, the J call TRBJ1-5, with 9 bases fitting TRBD1. The CDR3 runs 15 residues. V trimming: 5 bases; J trimming: 6 bases; junction bases outside the gene matches: 8. Germline CDR1 is MNHEY and CDR2 is SMNVEV (reference sequence). In DNA form, the CDR3 reads TGTGCCAGCAGTGGTGGGACAGGGTGGGCTCAGCCCCAGCATTTT. The encoded protein is CASSGGTGWAQPQHF.

This chain links TRBV7-2 with TRBJ2-1; 12 bases are shared with TRBD2. With 5 bases clipped from V and 5 bases from J, the junction kept 10 bases outside the gene matches. Germline values: CDR1 SGHTA, CDR2 FQGNSA. This CDR3 has 17 amino acids. This CDR3 reads CASSRSRTSGTHNEQFF. The CDR3 DNA sequence: TGTGCCAGCAGCCGATCGAGGACTAGCGGGACCCACAATGAGCAGTTCTTC.

The chain uses TRBV7-2 and TRBJ2-2, with D uncertain. Between the trimmed V and J ends, which lost 1 base and 6 bases, there was a span of 9 bases. The germline CDR1 and CDR2 sequences are SGHTA and FQGNSA. CDR3 length: 14 amino acids. The CDR3 is CASSLVAAPGELFF. CDR3 nucleotides: TGTGCCAGCAGCTTAGTGGCGGCCCCCGGGGAGCTGTTTTTT.

A single count supports this clone. The chain joins TRBV19 to TRBJ2-7; 7 nucleotides match TRBD1. Germline V gene lookup returns CDR1 LNHDA and CDR2 SQIVND (reference sequence). This CDR3 contains 15 residues. V gave up 5 bases and J gave up 3 bases; unmatched junction bases: 10. The CDR3 DNA sequence: TGTGCCAGTAGTTTCCGACAGGGTGGGCTCTACGAGCAGTACTTC. This codes for CASSFRQGGLYEQYF.

This clone showed up just once. The chain carries TRBV10-1 and TRBJ2-5, with D unclear. Trimming removed 7 bases from V and 0 bases from J, with 15 bases in between. Looked up from germline, CDR1 is WNHNN and CDR2 is SYGVQD (reference sequence). This CDR3 is 15 amino acids long. CDR3 sequence: CASIFDRAHQETQYF. CDR3 nucleotides: TGCGCCAGCATATTTGATAGGGCCCACCAAGAGACCCAGTACTTC.

This chain joins TRBV7-2 and TRBJ2-2; 10 bases match TRBD2. V was clipped by 6 bases and J by 0 bases; unmatched bases: 1. Germline V gives CDR1 SGHTA, CDR2 FQGNSA. The CDR3 runs to 15 residues. CDR3 nucleotides: TGTGCCAGCAGACTAGCGGGGTCGAACACCGGGGAGCTGTTTTTT. As protein: CASRLAGSNTGELFF.

The chain uses TRBV19 and TRBJ1-1, with 7 bases aligning to TRBD1. The germline gives CDR1 LNHDA, CDR2 SQIVND (reference sequence). The CDR3 loop spans 14 amino acids. V trimming: 0 bases; J trimming: 4 bases; junction bases outside the gene matches: 2. In DNA form, the CDR3 reads TGTGCCAGTAGTATAGACAGGGGGGGCACTGAAGCTTTCTTT. It is translated as CASSIDRGGTEAFF.

The chain combines TRBV19 with TRBJ1-6, with a possible D match to TRBD1 (6 bases). The V gene lost 9 bases and the J gene lost 8 bases, with 17 bases spanning the gap. Germline V CDR1 and CDR2: LNHDA, SQIVND (reference sequence). The CDR3 totals 14 residues. The CDR3 DNA reads TGTGCCAGCAAGGACAGTCACAGGGATTCACCCCTCCACTTT. Amino acids: CASKDSHRDSPLHF.

V and J are TRBV19 and TRBJ2-2, with 8 nucleotides matching TRBD2. The V and J ends lost 7 bases and 4 bases, in that order; junction bases with no gene match: 5. Germline V gene lookup returns CDR1 LNHDA and CDR2 SQIVND (reference sequence). The CDR3 spans 14 residues. CDR3 bases: TGTGCCAGTATCCCACGGGGGGGCACCGGGGAGCTGTTTTTT. Amino acid sequence: CASIPRGGTGELFF.

The genes are TRBV7-6 and TRBJ1-6; TRBD1 is a possible D gene (6 bases). The V gene lost 6 bases and the J gene lost 9 bases, with 18 bases spanning the gap. Germline CDR1 and CDR2: SGHVS and FNYEAQ. This CDR3 is 15 amino acids long. In nucleotides, the CDR3 is TGTGCCAGCAGTTTATCGGGACAAGAGGGTTCACCCCTCCACTTT. It yields the protein CASSLSGQEGSPLHF.

The V call is TRBV19, the J call TRBJ2-1, with D tentatively TRBD2 (6 bases). This CDR3 has 14 amino acids. The germline V gene encodes CDR1 LNHDA and CDR2 SQIVND (reference sequence). Trimming took off 6 bases at V and 5 bases at J, with 14 bases between the two ends. The CDR3 region has the DNA TGTGCCAGTAGCCGGGAGACCACCGACAATGAGCAGTTCTTC. Translated, it gives CASSRETTDNEQFF.

The rearrangement links TRBV10-2 to TRBJ1-6; D gene uncertain. The CDR3 sequence is 15 residues long. The germline V gene encodes CDR1 WSHSY and CDR2 SAAADI. Trimming took 8 bases from V and 4 from J, leaving 15 bases between them. The CDR3 sequence is CASGMSEIYNSPLHF. CDR3 DNA: TGCGCCAGCGGAATGTCGGAGATATATAATTCACCCCTCCACTTT.

This clone was observed a few times. V gene TRBV29-1 combines with J gene TRBJ2-5; 7 nucleotides line up with TRBD2. V shed 4 bases and J 3 bases; nucleotides not matched to a gene: 11. CDR1 and CDR2 (germline): SQVTM, ANQGSEA. The CDR3 contains 15 residues. The CDR3 region is CSVARASGGEETQYF. The CDR3 DNA follows: TGCAGCGTTGCTCGAGCTAGCGGCGGGGAAGAGACCCAGTACTTC.

The rearrangement links TRBV11-2 to TRBJ1-1; tentatively, D is TRBD1 (6 bases). Germline lookup yields CDR1 SGHAT and CDR2 FQNNGV. The CDR3 has 15 residues. The V end lost 2 bases, the J end lost 4 bases, and 14 bases lay between the germline ends. The CDR3 DNA reads TGTGCCAGCAGCTTATCTTGGGACATGAGCACTGAAGCTTTCTTT. Amino acids: CASSLSWDMSTEAFF.

The sample holds a few counts of this clone. The V gene is TRBV2, the J gene TRBJ1-6, with D unclear. The CDR3 length is 12 residues. V gave up 4 bases and J gave up 5 bases, with 3 bases separating them. Germline V gene lookup returns CDR1 SNHLY and CDR2 FYNNEI. The CDR3 protein is CASSVDNSPLHF. In DNA, the CDR3 is TGTGCCAGCAGTGTTGATAATTCACCCCTCCACTTT. The complete variable domain, with remaining parts taken from reference TRBV2 and TRBJ1-6, reads EPEVTQTPSHQVTQMGQEVILRCVPISNHLYFYWYRQILGQKVEFLVSFYNNEISEKSEIFDDQFSVERPDGSNFTLKIRSTKLEDSAMYFCASSVDNSPLHFGNGTRLTVT.

This clone was recorded only once. This rearrangement joins TRBV9 to TRBJ2-2; D may be TRBD2 (5 bases). The V end was cut by 0 bases, the J end by 2 bases, with 11 bases between. This CDR3 spans 16 amino acids. CDR1 is SGDLS, CDR2 YYNGEE, per germline. The CDR3 protein is CASSVGLAENTGELFF. The DNA for the CDR3 is TGTGCCAGCAGCGTAGGTCTAGCAGAAAACACCGGGGAGCTGTTTTTT.